Shown below are 30 T cell receptor beta chains from a single sample sequenced in a study of T cell repertoires in cytomegalovirus infection (dated by TCRdb to about 2019). Instrument used: Illumina HiSeq 1500. TCRdb passed the public sequencing reads through fastp at Q25 and MiXCR, retaining productive beta sequences. Every distinct CDR3 protein forms one entry, paired with its most common genes and DNA. For this sample there are around 280,000 distinct CDR3 sequences; about 8.8% appear just once. Jointly, the top ten make up approximately 2.4% of the sample. Material for sequencing was PBMCs. The receptors were gathered from a human donor in good health (CMV status not recorded). Some clones in this sample may be carry-over from other donors' samples.

This clonotype was recorded at least ten times. A read error may produce the germline difference seen at one junction end. The chain links TRBV20-1 to TRBJ2-7; D gene unclear. The germline V gene encodes CDR1 DFQATT and CDR2 SNEGSKA (reference sequence). This CDR3 region has 13 residues. The CDR3 spells CSVRPPNSYEQYF. CDR3 coding DNA: TGCAGTGTTAGACCACCTAACTCCTACGAGCAGTACTTC.

This clonotype was detected many times. The chain recombines TRBV2 with TRBJ2-1; D may be TRBD2 (6 bases). Germline CDR1 reads SNHLY; CDR2 reads FYNNEI. This CDR3 is 11 amino acids long. V lost 8 bases, J lost 11 bases, and 13 bases lay in between. The CDR3 here is CASPGTQKQFF. In DNA form, the CDR3 reads TGTGCCAGCCCCGGGACTCAAAAGCAGTTCTTC.

This clonotype was seen a few times. V is TRBV5-6 and J is TRBJ2-5; 7 bases are shared with TRBD1. CDR3 length: 15 amino acids. Trimming removed 4 bases from V and 3 bases from J; junction bases left unmatched: 9. Germline V CDR1 and CDR2: SGHDT, YYEEEE. The CDR3 nucleotides are TGTGCCAGCAGCCTGAAACCGACAGGGAAAGAGACCCAGTACTTC. Protein product: CASSLKPTGKETQYF.

The chain uses TRBV10-3 and TRBJ2-7; 11 bases are shared with TRBD1. The germline V gene has CDR1 ENHRY and CDR2 SYGVKD. After removal of 5 bases from V and 2 bases from J, the junction contained 11 bases not matched to a gene. This CDR3 is built from 17 residues. The chain's CDR3 is CAISKDRGPLAPYEQYV. The DNA for the CDR3 is TGTGCCATCAGTAAGGACAGGGGGCCGTTGGCGCCCTACGAGCAGTACGTC.

This clonotype was seen at least ten times. As DNA, the CDR3 is TGCAGTGCTAGAGATATGAGGGGGCGAGGAAGAACGCCTGAAGCTTTCTTT. It specifies CSARDMRGRGRTPEAFF. V is TRBV20-1 and J is TRBJ1-1; TRBD1 matches at 7 bases. V gave up 0 bases and J gave up 6 bases; unmatched junction bases: 16. The CDR3 spans 17 residues. Germline V gene data show CDR1 as DFQATT and CDR2 as SNEGSKA (reference sequence).

This clonotype was observed at least ten times. This rearrangement joins TRBV7-6 to TRBJ2-7; D remains ambiguous. CDR1 is SGHVS and CDR2 is FNYEAQ in the germline V gene. V gave up 7 bases and J gave up 2 bases, with 24 bases separating them. The CDR3 runs 17 residues. CDR3 amino acids: CASTLMTSHVPTYEQYF. CDR3 DNA: TGTGCCAGCACCCTGATGACCAGTCACGTCCCAACCTACGAGCAGTACTTC.

This clonotype was seen at least ten times. This chain links TRBV11-3 with TRBJ2-1; either TRBD1 or TRBD2 may fit D (5 bases each). Germline CDR1 SGHNT, CDR2 YENEEA. The CDR3 extends over 12 amino acids. Trimming pared 1 base from V and 10 bases from J, leaving 8 bases between. This chain's CDR3 is CASSLVRGEQFF. CDR3 nucleotide sequence: TGTGCCAGCAGCTTAGTCCGGGGCGAGCAGTTCTTC.

This clonotype appeared many times. The chain carries TRBV20-1 and TRBJ1-1, with D hard to call. The length of the CDR3 is 15 residues. V lost 2 bases and J 0 bases, leaving 13 bases between the germline ends. Germline CDR1 and CDR2: DFQATT and SNEGSKA (reference sequence). The CDR3 DNA follows: TGCAGTGCTAGATCTGGGGTTACAATGAACACTGAAGCTTTCTTT. It specifies CSARSGVTMNTEAFF.

This clonotype was picked up many times. The V call is TRBV20-1, the J call TRBJ2-6; maybe TRBD1 (5 bases). The V gene lost 1 base and the J gene lost 4 bases, with 8 bases spanning the gap. This CDR3 has 14 amino acids. CDR1 and CDR2 (germline): DFQATT, SNEGSKA (reference sequence). This chain's CDR3 is CSARARAGANVLTF. CDR3 bases: TGCAGTGCTAGAGCCAGGGCCGGGGCCAACGTCCTGACTTTC.

The chain uses TRBV12-3 or TRBV12-4 and TRBJ1-2; 7 bases match TRBD1. The CDR3 contains 13 residues. Losses at the gene ends were 5 bases for V and 3 bases for J; bases not matched to a gene: 3. The CDR3 reads CASSNRGDYGYTF. CDR3 coding DNA: TGTGCCAGCAGTAACAGGGGAGACTATGGCTACACCTTC.

In this sample, this clonotype turned up many times. This chain links TRBV29-1 with TRBJ2-5; D is unresolved. Trimming took off 8 bases at V and 6 bases at J, with 16 bases between the two ends. The CDR3 runs 12 residues. The germline V gene encodes CDR1 SQVTM and CDR2 ANQGSEA. The CDR3 DNA reads as TGCAGCTACACCGCAGGAGCCAAGACCCAGTACTTC. This sequence encodes CSYTAGAKTQYF.

This clonotype was detected many times. This chain joins TRBV20-1 and TRBJ2-3, with TRBD2 as a possible D gene (6 bases). The CDR3 loop spans 14 amino acids. Germline V gives CDR1 DFQATT, CDR2 SNEGSKA (reference sequence). The V end was cut by 3 bases, the J end by 4 bases, with 14 bases between. The CDR3, as DNA: TGCAGTGCTAGCCCTAGCGAAGTCGCAGATACGCAGTATTTT. This translates into CSASPSEVADTQYF.

This clonotype has ten or more counts. The chain is built from TRBV7-2 and TRBJ1-2; tentatively, D is TRBD1 (5 bases). There are 14 residues in the CDR3. The germline V gene encodes CDR1 SGHTA and CDR2 FQGNSA. The V end lost 6 bases, the J end lost 2 bases, and 13 bases lay between the germline ends. CDR3 residues: CASRDPGLNYGYTF. The CDR3 coding sequence is TGTGCCAGCAGAGACCCGGGACTGAACTATGGCTACACCTTC.

This clonotype was recorded many times. The V call is TRBV14, the J call TRBJ1-6; D is undetermined. From germline, CDR1 is SGHDN and CDR2 FVKESK. The CDR3 spans 14 residues. V lost 0 bases to trimming and J lost 10 bases, with 10 bases between them. CDR3 sequence reads: CASSQESMGSPLHF. The CDR3, as DNA: TGTGCCAGCAGCCAAGAATCGATGGGCTCACCCCTCCACTTT.

The CDR3 region is CASSPPQGGADTQYF. Here the CDR3 DNA reads TGTGCCAGCTCACCACCCCAGGGCGGCGCAGATACGCAGTATTTT. The V call is TRBV18, the J call TRBJ2-3; weak D call: TRBD1 (5 bases). Trimming took 0 bases from V and 4 from J, leaving 11 bases between them. There are 15 residues in the CDR3. In germline, CDR1 is KGHSH, CDR2 LQKENI.

This clonotype appeared many times. This chain joins TRBV28 and TRBJ1-2, with D hard to call. Germline lookup yields CDR1 MDHEN and CDR2 SYDVKM. This CDR3 region has 15 residues. The V end was cut by 4 bases, the J end by 4 bases, with 16 bases between. CDR3 coding DNA: TGTGCCAGCAGTTCCATGGCAGCACAAACCTATGGCTACACCTTC. This encodes CASSSMAAQTYGYTF.

This clonotype was recorded many times. This sequence joins TRBV11-3 and TRBJ2-2; D not resolved. The CDR3 consists of 14 residues. The V gene lost 1 base and the J gene lost 4 bases, with 7 bases spanning the gap. The germline CDR1 and CDR2 sequences are SGHNT and YENEEA. The DNA of the CDR3 is TGTGCCAGCAGCTTAGTTGGGCTCACCGGGGAGCTGTTTTTT. Translating gives CASSLVGLTGELFF. Full variable domain (rest looked up from reference TRBV11-3 and TRBJ2-2): EAGVVQSPRYKIIEKKQPVAFWCNPISGHNTLYWYLQNLGQGPELLIRYENEEAVDDSQLPKDRFSAERLKGVDSTLKIQPAELGDSAVYLCASSLVGLTGELFFGEGSRLTVL.

This clonotype has at least ten counts. The chain uses TRBV28 and TRBJ1-1; D is unresolved. The CDR3 spans 12 residues. Between the trimmed V and J ends, which lost 3 bases and 7 bases, there was a span of 9 bases. CDR1 MDHEN and CDR2 SYDVKM come from the germline V gene. The CDR3 DNA reads TGTGCCAGCAGTTTGCGACACCATGAAGCTTTCTTT. Amino acids: CASSLRHHEAFF.

The gene calls are TRBV18 and TRBJ2-5; a possible D gene is TRBD2 (5 bases). The CDR3 totals 14 residues. Germline lookup yields CDR1 KGHSH and CDR2 LQKENI. Trimming took off 3 bases at V and 9 bases at J, with 17 bases between the two ends. The CDR3 region is CASSPGEINGAQYF. Here the CDR3 DNA reads TGTGCCAGCTCACCGGGCGAGATCAACGGGGCCCAGTACTTC.

This clonotype was detected ten times or more. One end of the junction does not line up with germline, which may come from a read error. CDR3 DNA sequence: TGTGCCAGTCGTAAACGACAGGAGCTGAACACTGAAGTTTTCTTT. It is translated as CASRKRQELNTEVFF. The V gene is TRBV19, the J gene TRBJ1-1; the D gene is possibly TRBD1 (6 bases). The CDR3 consists of 15 residues. Germline V gene data show CDR1 as LNHDA and CDR2 as SQIVND (reference sequence).

Here the CDR3 reads CASKSQLGTLIANTGELFF. In DNA form, the CDR3 reads TGTGCCAGCAAAAGTCAACTGGGCACCCTCATCGCTAACACCGGGGAGCTGTTTTTT. The V call is TRBV2, the J call TRBJ2-2; D not certain. V was cut by 7 bases and J by 2 bases, with 26 bases left in between. Germline lookup yields CDR1 SNHLY and CDR2 FYNNEI. CDR3 length equals 19 residues.

This clonotype has a count of ten or more. This chain joins TRBV7-9 and TRBJ2-7; no definite D call. CDR3 length: 12 amino acids. Germline assignment: CDR1 SEHNR and CDR2 FQNEAQ (reference sequence). Deletions cut 2 bases from V and 5 bases from J, with 7 bases between. The CDR3 coding sequence is TGTGCCAGCAGCTTATGGGTCAACGAGCAGTACGTC. The encoded protein is CASSLWVNEQYV.

This clonotype came up a few times. The chain is built from TRBV19 and TRBJ2-2; D gene ambiguous. The CDR3 extends over 14 amino acids. V lost 3 bases and J 3 bases, leaving 8 bases between the germline ends. The germline V gene has CDR1 LNHDA and CDR2 SQIVND (reference sequence). The CDR3 here is CASSIMVDTGELFF. The DNA of the CDR3 is TGTGCCAGTAGTATTATGGTGGACACCGGGGAGCTGTTTTTT.

A single count supports this clonotype. The CDR3 loop is CASSLFRGLGNTIYF. In DNA, the CDR3 is TGTGCCAGCAGTTTGTTTAGGGGGCTTGGAAACACCATATATTTT. The gene calls are TRBV28 and TRBJ1-3, with 7 nucleotides matching TRBD1. J lost 3 bases, V lost 3 bases, and 5 bases had no gene match. Germline CDR1 is MDHEN and CDR2 is SYDVKM. CDR3 size: 15 residues.

This clonotype was picked up a small number of times. The chain uses TRBV29-1 and TRBJ2-1; TRBD1 agrees at 8 bases. Trimming took 3 bases from V and 2 from J; bases not matched to a gene: 6. Germline CDR1 and CDR2: SQVTM and ANQGSEA. The CDR3 covers 15 residues. CDR3 sequence reads: CSVEGTGQPYNEQFF. CDR3 sequence (DNA): TGCAGCGTTGAGGGGACAGGCCAACCCTACAATGAGCAGTTCTTC.

The chain links TRBV19 to TRBJ2-3; D ambiguous. CDR1 and CDR2 (germline): LNHDA, SQIVND (reference sequence). The CDR3 is 13 residues long. V lost 7 bases, J lost 0 bases, and 8 bases lay in between. CDR3 protein: CASMTYSTDTQYF. As DNA, the CDR3 is TGTGCCAGTATGACGTATAGCACAGATACGCAGTATTTT. Full variable domain (remainder filled in from reference TRBV19 and TRBJ2-3): DGGITQSPKYLFRKEGQNVTLSCEQNLNHDAMYWYRQDPGQGLRLIYYSQIVNDFQKGDIAEGYSVSREKKESFPLTVTSAQKNPTAFYLCASMTYSTDTQYFGPGTRLTVL.

This clonotype has at least ten counts. The rearrangement links TRBV28 to TRBJ2-5; no reliable D call. Trimming removed 5 bases at V and 5 bases at J, with 21 bases between. The CDR3 totals 16 residues. Germline assignment: CDR1 MDHEN and CDR2 SYDVKM. The CDR3 region is CASSGLTLSAGETQYF. Written as DNA, the CDR3 is TGTGCCAGCAGTGGCCTAACACTCTCAGCCGGGGAGACCCAGTACTTC. The full variable domain, its missing parts supplied by reference TRBV28 and TRBJ2-5, is DVKVTQSSRYLVKRTGEKVFLECVQDMDHENMFWYRQDPGLGLRLIYFSYDVKMKEKGDIPEGYSVSREKKERFSLILESASTNQTSMYLCASSGLTLSAGETQYFGPGTRLLVL.

This chain links TRBV20-1 with TRBJ1-5; no definite D call. V shed 0 bases and J shed 2 bases, with 14 bases lying between them. This CDR3 has 16 residues. The germline CDR1 and CDR2 sequences are DFQATT and SNEGSKA (reference sequence). The CDR3 region has the DNA TGCAGTGCTAGAGAGGGTGGCAGCCAGGGCAATCAGCCCCAGCATTTT. Translating it yields CSAREGGSQGNQPQHF.

Many counts were recorded for this clonotype. The V call is TRBV6-2 or TRBV6-3, the J call TRBJ2-7; the D is unclear. CDR3 length: 11 amino acids. V lost 5 bases, J lost 3 bases, and 5 bases lay in between. Per germline, CDR1 MNHEY and CDR2 SVGEGT. CDR3: CASSTNYEQYF. The DNA of the CDR3 is TGTGCCAGCAGTACCAACTACGAGCAGTACTTC.

This clonotype came up many times. The chain recombines TRBV6-5 with TRBJ1-1, with 8 bases identical to TRBD1. Germline V gene data show CDR1 as MNHEY and CDR2 as SVGAGI. The length of the CDR3 is 13 residues. The trim removed 4 bases at V and 12 bases at J, leaving 10 bases unmatched. The CDR3 reads CASSSRDRRITFF. The CDR3 nucleotides read TGTGCCAGCAGTTCCCGGGACAGGCGGATAACTTTCTTT.